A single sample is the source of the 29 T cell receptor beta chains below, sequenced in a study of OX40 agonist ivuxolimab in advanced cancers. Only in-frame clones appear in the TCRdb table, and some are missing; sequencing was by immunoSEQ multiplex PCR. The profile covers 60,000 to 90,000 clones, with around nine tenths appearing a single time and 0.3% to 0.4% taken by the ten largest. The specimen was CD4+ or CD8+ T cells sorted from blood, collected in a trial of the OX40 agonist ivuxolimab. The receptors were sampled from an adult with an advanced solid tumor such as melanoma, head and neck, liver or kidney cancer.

CDR3 DNA: TGTGCCAGCAGCCCCGGTGGGGGGCGCTCCTACGAGCAGTACTTC. Protein sequence: CASSPGGGRSYEQYF. The chain recombines TRBV5-4 with TRBJ2-5; perhaps D is TRBD1 or TRBD2 (6 bases each). Near its end, the DNA agrees better with TRBJ2-7, so the J call may be wrong. The germline V gene has CDR1 SGHNT and CDR2 YYREEE (reference sequence). This CDR3 spans 15 amino acids.

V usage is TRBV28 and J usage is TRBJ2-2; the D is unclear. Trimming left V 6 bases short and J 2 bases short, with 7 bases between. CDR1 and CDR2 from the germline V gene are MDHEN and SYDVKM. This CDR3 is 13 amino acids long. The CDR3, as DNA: TGTGCCAGCAGGGACGGTAACACCGGGGAGCTGTTTTTT. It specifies CASRDGNTGELFF.

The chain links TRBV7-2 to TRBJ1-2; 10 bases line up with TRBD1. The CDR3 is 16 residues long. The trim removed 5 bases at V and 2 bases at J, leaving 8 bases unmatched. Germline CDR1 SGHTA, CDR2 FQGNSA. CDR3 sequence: CASSPRDRGGNYGYTF. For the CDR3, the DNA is TGTGCCAGCAGCCCCCGGGACAGGGGAGGGAACTATGGCTACACCTTC.

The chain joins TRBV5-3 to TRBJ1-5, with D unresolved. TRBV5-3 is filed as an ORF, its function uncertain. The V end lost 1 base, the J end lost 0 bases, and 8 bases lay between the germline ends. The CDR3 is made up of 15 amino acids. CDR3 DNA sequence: TGTGCCAGAAGCTTGAATTTAAATAGCAATCAGCCCCAGCATTTT. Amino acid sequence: CARSLNLNSNQPQHF.

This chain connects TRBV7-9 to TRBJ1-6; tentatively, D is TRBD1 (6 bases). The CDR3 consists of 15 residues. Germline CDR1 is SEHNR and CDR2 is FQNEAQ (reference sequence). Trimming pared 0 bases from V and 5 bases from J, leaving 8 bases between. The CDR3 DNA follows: TGTGCCAGCAGCTTAGCGGGACAAAATAATTCACCCCTCCACTTT. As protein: CASSLAGQNNSPLHF. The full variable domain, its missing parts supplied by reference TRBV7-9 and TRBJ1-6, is DTGVSQNPRHKITKRGQNVTFRCDPISEHNRLYWYRQTLGQGPEFLTYFQNEAQLEKSRLLSDRFSAERPKGSFSTLEIQRTEQGDSAMYLCASSLAGQNNSPLHFGNGTRLTVT.

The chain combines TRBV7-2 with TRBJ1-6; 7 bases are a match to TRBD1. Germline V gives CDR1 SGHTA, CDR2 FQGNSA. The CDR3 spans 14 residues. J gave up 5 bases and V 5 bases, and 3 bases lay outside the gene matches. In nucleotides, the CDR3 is TGTGCCAGCAGCCCCGGGACAGATAATTCACCCCTCCACTTT. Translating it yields CASSPGTDNSPLHF.

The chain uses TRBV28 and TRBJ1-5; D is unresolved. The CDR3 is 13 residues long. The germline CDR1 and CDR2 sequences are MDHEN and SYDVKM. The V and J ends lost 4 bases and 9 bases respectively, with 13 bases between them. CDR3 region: CASSSPTSGPQHF. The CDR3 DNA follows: TGTGCCAGCAGTTCTCCTACTTCGGGGCCCCAGCATTTT. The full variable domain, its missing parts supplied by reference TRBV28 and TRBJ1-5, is DVKVTQSSRYLVKRTGEKVFLECVQDMDHENMFWYRQDPGLGLRLIYFSYDVKMKEKGDIPEGYSVSREKKERFSLILESASTNQTSMYLCASSSPTSGPQHFGDGTRLSIL.

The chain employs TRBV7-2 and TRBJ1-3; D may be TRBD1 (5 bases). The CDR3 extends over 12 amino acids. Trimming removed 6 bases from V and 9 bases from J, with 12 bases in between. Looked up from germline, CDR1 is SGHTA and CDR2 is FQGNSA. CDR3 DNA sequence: TGTGCCAGCAGTTCTACGCAGGGCACCATATATTTT. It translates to CASSSTQGTIYF.

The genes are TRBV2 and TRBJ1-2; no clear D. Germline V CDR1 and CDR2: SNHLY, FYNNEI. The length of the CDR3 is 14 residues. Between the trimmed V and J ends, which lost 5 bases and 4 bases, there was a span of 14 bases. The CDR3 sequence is CASSQSGLSYGYTF. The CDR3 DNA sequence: TGTGCCAGCAGTCAAAGTGGACTCAGCTATGGCTACACCTTC.

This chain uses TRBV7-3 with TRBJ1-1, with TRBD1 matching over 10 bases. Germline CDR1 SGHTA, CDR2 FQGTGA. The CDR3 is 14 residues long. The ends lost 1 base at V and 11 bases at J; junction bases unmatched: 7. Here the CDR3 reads CASSLSGQGELAFF. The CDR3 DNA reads TGTGCCAGCAGCTTAAGCGGACAGGGGGAATTGGCTTTCTTT.

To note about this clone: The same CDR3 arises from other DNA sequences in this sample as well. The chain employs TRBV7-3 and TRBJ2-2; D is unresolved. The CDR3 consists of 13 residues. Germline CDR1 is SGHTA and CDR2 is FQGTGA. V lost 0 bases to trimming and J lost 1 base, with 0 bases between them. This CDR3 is CASSLTNTGELFF. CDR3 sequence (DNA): TGTGCCAGCAGCTTAACGAACACCGGGGAGCTGTTTTTT. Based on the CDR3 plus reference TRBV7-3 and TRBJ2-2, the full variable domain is GAGVSQTPSNKVTEKGKYVELRCDPISGHTALYWYRQSLGQGPEFLIYFQGTGAADDSGLPNDRFFAVRPEGSVSTLKIQRTERGDSAVYLCASSLTNTGELFFGEGSRLTVL.

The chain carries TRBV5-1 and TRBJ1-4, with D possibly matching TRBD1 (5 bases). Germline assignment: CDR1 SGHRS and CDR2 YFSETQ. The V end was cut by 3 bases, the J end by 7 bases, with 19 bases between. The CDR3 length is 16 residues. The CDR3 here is CASSYLLTGSGEKLFF. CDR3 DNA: TGCGCCAGCAGCTACTTACTCACAGGTTCTGGTGAAAAACTGTTTTTT.

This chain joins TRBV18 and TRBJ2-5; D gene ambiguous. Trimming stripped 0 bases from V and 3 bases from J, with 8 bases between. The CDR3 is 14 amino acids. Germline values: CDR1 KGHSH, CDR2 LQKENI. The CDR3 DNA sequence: TGTGCCAGCTCACCACCGCACTGGAAAGAGACCCAGTACTTC. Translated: CASSPPHWKETQYF.

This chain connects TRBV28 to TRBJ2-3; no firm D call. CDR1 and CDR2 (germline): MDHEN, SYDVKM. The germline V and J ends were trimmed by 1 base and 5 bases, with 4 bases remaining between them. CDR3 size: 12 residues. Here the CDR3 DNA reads TGTGCCAGCAGTTTATTCCTAGATACGCAGTATTTT. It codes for CASSLFLDTQYF.

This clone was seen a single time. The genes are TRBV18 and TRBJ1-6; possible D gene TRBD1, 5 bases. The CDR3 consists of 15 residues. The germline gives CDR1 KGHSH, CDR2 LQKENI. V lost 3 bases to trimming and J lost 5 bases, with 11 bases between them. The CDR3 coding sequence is TGTGCCAGCTCACCCCTGAGGGGTGATAATTCACCCCTCCACTTT. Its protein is CASSPLRGDNSPLHF.

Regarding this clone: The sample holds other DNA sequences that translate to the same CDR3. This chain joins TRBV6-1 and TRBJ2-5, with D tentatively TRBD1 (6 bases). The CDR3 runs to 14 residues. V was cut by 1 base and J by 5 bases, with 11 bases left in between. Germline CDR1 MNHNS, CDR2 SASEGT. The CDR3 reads CASSEDRVGETQYF. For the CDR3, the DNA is TGTGCCAGCAGTGAAGACAGGGTCGGCGAGACCCAGTACTTC.

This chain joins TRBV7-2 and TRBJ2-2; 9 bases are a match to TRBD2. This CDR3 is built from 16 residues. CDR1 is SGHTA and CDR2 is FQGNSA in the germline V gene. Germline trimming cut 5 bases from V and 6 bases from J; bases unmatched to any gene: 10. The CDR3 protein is CASSLLAGVGAGELFF. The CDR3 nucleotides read TGTGCCAGCAGCCTTTTAGCGGGGGTTGGGGCCGGGGAGCTGTTTTTT.

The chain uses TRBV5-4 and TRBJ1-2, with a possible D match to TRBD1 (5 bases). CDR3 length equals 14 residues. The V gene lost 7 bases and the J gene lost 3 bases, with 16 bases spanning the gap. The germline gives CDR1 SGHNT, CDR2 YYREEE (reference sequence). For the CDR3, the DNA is TGTGCCAGCCGCATATATGACAGAGACTATGGCTACACCTTC. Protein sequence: CASRIYDRDYGYTF.

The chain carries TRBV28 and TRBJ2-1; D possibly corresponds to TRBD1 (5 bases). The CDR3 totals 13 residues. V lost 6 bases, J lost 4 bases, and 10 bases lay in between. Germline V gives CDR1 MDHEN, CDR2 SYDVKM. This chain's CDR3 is CASRRDSYNEQFF. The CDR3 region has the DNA TGTGCCAGCAGGAGAGACAGTTACAATGAGCAGTTCTTC.

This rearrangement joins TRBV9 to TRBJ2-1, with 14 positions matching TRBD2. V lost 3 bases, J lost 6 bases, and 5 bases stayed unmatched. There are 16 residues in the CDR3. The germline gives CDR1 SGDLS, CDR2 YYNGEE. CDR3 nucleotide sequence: TGTGCCAGCAGCGGACCGGGACTAGCGGGAGTCAATGAGCAGTTCTTC. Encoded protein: CASSGPGLAGVNEQFF.

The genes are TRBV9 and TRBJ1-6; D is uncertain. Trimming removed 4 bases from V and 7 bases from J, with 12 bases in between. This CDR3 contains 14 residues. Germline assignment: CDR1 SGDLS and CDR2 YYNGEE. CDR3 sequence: CASSYGLPNSPLHF. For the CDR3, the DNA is TGTGCCAGCAGCTATGGTTTACCAAATTCACCCCTCCACTTT.

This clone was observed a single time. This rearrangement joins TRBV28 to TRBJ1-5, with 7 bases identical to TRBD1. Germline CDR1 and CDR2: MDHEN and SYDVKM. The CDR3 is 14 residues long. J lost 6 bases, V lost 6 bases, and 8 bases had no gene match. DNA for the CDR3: TGTGCCAGCAGCCTAGAGGGGGCTAGTCAGCCCCAGCATTTT. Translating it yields CASSLEGASQPQHF.

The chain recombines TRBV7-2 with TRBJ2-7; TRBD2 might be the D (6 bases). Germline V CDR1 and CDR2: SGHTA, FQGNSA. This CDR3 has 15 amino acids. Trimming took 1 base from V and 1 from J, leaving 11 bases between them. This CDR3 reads CASSLGFGGSYEQYF. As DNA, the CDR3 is TGTGCCAGCAGCTTAGGATTTGGGGGGTCCTACGAGCAGTACTTC. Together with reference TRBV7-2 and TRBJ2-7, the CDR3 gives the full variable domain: GAGVSQSPSNKVTEKGKDVELRCDPISGHTALYWYRQSLGQGLEFLIYFQGNSAPDKSGLPSDRFSAERTGGSVSTLTIQRTQQEDSAVYLCASSLGFGGSYEQYFGPGTRLTVT.

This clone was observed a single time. The CDR3 sequence is CASSPSPGTGGASSYNEQFF. The CDR3 nucleotides read TGTGCCAGCAGCCCTTCTCCCGGTACAGGGGGCGCGTCCTCCTACAATGAGCAGTTCTTC. This chain links TRBV5-4 with TRBJ2-1; TRBD1 matches 9 bases. Germline V CDR1 and CDR2: SGHNT, YYREEE (reference sequence). With 4 bases clipped from V and 0 bases from J, the junction kept 17 bases outside the gene matches. The CDR3 is 20 residues long.

The CDR3 bases are TGCGCCAGCAGCTTGGTCCCGGGACCCGATCTCAATGAGCAGTTCTTC. Protein product: CASSLVPGPDLNEQFF. The genes are TRBV5-1 and TRBJ2-1; D possibly uses TRBD1 or TRBD2 (5 bases each). Trimming shortened V by 0 bases and J by 6 bases, and 16 bases separated the two germline ends. The CDR3 contains 16 residues. In germline, CDR1 is SGHRS, CDR2 YFSETQ. The full variable domain, in which reference TRBV5-1 and TRBJ2-1 provide the parts outside the CDR3, is KAGVTQTPRYLIKTRGQQVTLSCSPISGHRSVSWYQQTPGQGLQFLFEYFSETQRNKGNFPGRFSGRQFSNSRSEMNVSTLELGDSALYLCASSLVPGPDLNEQFFGPGTRLTVL.

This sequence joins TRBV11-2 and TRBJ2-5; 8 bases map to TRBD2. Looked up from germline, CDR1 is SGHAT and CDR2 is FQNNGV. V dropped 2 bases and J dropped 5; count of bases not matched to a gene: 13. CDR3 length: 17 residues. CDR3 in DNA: TGTGCCAGCAGCTTACATGGGGTAGCGGGAACAGGGGAGACCCAGTACTTC. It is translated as CASSLHGVAGTGETQYF.

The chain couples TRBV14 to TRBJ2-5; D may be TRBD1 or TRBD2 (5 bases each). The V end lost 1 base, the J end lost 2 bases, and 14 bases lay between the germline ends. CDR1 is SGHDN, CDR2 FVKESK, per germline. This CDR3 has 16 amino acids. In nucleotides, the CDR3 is TGTGCCAGCAGCCAAGGGCGGAACTGGGGGCAAGAGACCCAGTACTTC. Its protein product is CASSQGRNWGQETQYF.

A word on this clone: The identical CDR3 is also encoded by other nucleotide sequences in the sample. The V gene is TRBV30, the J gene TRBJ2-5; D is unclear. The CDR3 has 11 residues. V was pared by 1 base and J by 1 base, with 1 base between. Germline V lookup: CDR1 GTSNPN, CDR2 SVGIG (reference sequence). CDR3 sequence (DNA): TGTGCCTGGAGTGCCCAAGAGACCCAGTACTTC. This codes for CAWSAQETQYF.

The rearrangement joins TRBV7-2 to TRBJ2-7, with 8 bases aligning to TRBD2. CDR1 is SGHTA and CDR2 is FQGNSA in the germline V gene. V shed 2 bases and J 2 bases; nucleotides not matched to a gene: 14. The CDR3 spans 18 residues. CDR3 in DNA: TGTGCCAGCAGCTTAAACCCCCCCTTTTCTAGCGGGCCCTACGAGCAGTACTTC. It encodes CASSLNPPFSSGPYEQYF.